This entry lists 13 T cell receptor beta chains sequenced from one sample in a study of shared clonotypes between healthy human individuals. The method was immunoSEQ multiplex PCR; TCRdb's version includes in-frame clones alone and lacks a portion of them. This sample has around 620,000 clones, with 95% found just once. The naive CD8 fraction comprised CD45RO-negative cells positively selected for CCR7 and excluded terminally differentiated effector memory CD45RA+ cells. The sample was naive CD8+ T cells sorted from blood. The receptors stem from a woman between 25 and 40 years old in good health.

J is TRBJ2-7 and V is TRBV10-3; 8 bases match TRBD2. The germline gives CDR1 ENHRY, CDR2 SYGVKD. The CDR3 has 14 residues. V shed 6 bases, J shed 2 bases, and the junction held 6 bases outside the gene matches. The DNA of the CDR3 is TGTGCCATCAGGCCAGCGGGAGCTACCTACGAGCAGTACTTC. Its protein product is CAIRPAGATYEQYF.

The rearrangement uses TRBV15 and TRBJ1-1, with a weak D call TRBD1 (5 bases). The V end lost 3 bases, the J end lost 7 bases, and 15 bases lay between the germline ends. CDR3 length: 14 amino acids. CDR1 LNHNV and CDR2 YYDKDF come from the germline V gene (reference sequence). The DNA for the CDR3 is TGTGCCACCAGCAGTGACAGTACCTCCTTTGAAGCTTTCTTT. This gives the protein CATSSDSTSFEAFF.

In the case of this clone: Since no conserved phenylalanine or tryptophan closes the CDR3, a read error is the likely cause. The DNA is left out, because the CDR3 cannot be placed on it with certainty; the CDR3 is given as TCRdb lists it. The rearrangement links TRBV2 to TRBJ2-7; TRBD2 is the table's D call and was not checked against the DNA. With termini counted, the CDR3 has 10 amino acids. Germline-derived CDR1 and CDR2 are SNHLY and FYNNEI. CDR3 sequence reads: CASSPFSGSL.

This sequence joins TRBV6-4 and TRBJ2-5, with D uncertain. V lost 0 bases, J lost 4 bases, and 12 bases lay in between. CDR3 length equals 15 residues. CDR1 and CDR2 (germline): MRHNA, SNTAGT. The CDR3 loop reads CASSDSNDWGETQYF. In nucleotides, the CDR3 is TGTGCCAGCAGTGACTCCAACGATTGGGGAGAGACCCAGTACTTC.

The V and J genes are TRBV7-9 and TRBJ1-2; possibly TRBD1 for D (5 bases). The CDR3 consists of 14 residues. V dropped 4 bases and J dropped 4 bases, with 13 bases sitting between them. Germline V gene sequence: CDR1 SEHNR, CDR2 FQNEAQ (reference sequence). In DNA, the CDR3 is TGTGCCAGCAGCTGGGACCGAACGCCCTATGGCTACACCTTC. It specifies CASSWDRTPYGYTF.

This clone was seen once. The rearrangement links TRBV4-1 to TRBJ1-1; perhaps TRBD1 as D (5 bases). The CDR3 length is 14 residues. Trimming shortened V by 6 bases and J by 5 bases, and 16 bases separated the two germline ends. CDR1 is MGHRA, CDR2 YSYEKL, per germline. CDR3 amino acids: CASRFPGSGTEAFF. CDR3 nucleotide sequence: TGCGCCAGCAGATTCCCAGGGTCGGGAACTGAAGCTTTCTTT.

The rearrangement joins TRBV5-1 to TRBJ1-1; D remains ambiguous. Germline-derived CDR1 and CDR2 are SGHRS and YFSETQ. This CDR3 is 14 amino acids long. V was clipped by 6 bases and J by 0 bases, with 12 bases between them. The CDR3 spells CASILRRVNTEAFF. The CDR3, as DNA: TGCGCCAGCATTTTGAGAAGGGTGAACACTGAAGCTTTCTTT.

Only a few counts were recorded for this clone. The rearrangement uses TRBV27 and TRBJ2-7; 7 bases are a match to TRBD2. J was trimmed by 7 bases and V by 4 bases; bases with no gene match: 10. The CDR3 contains 14 residues. CDR1 and CDR2 (germline): MNHEY, SMNVEV (reference sequence). The CDR3 is CASSWASGDQEQYF. The DNA for the CDR3 is TGTGCCAGCAGTTGGGCTAGCGGCGACCAGGAGCAGTACTTC.

A few counts support this clone. The gene calls are TRBV27 and TRBJ2-3; TRBD1 might be the D (5 bases). The CDR3 is 14 amino acids. Germline V CDR1 and CDR2: MNHEY, SMNVEV (reference sequence). The V end was cut by 0 bases, the J end by 7 bases, with 11 bases between. The CDR3 protein is CASSLSGAGNTQYF. In nucleotides, the CDR3 is TGTGCCAGCAGTTTATCAGGGGCAGGGAATACGCAGTATTTT.

The chain recombines TRBV19 with TRBJ2-7, with TRBD1 matching over 7 bases. The CDR3 spans 13 residues. The V segment lost 6 bases and the J segment 2 bases; nucleotides outside the gene matches: 4. Germline CDR1 is LNHDA and CDR2 is SQIVND (reference sequence). The chain's CDR3 is CASREQGTYEQYF. The CDR3 DNA follows: TGTGCCAGTAGAGAACAGGGGACCTACGAGCAGTACTTC.

The chain is built from TRBV9 and TRBJ2-3, with D uncertain. The CDR3 is made up of 13 amino acids. V was trimmed by 4 bases and J by 6 bases, leaving 12 bases between them. The germline gives CDR1 SGDLS, CDR2 YYNGEE. DNA for the CDR3: TGTGCCAGCAGCCCGCCAACGGTTGATACGCAGTATTTT. Its protein is CASSPPTVDTQYF.

This clone has a single count. The chain links TRBV5-4 to TRBJ1-1, with 8 bases identical to TRBD1. The CDR3 length is 15 residues. V lost 2 bases, J lost 1 base, and 4 bases stayed unmatched. The V gene's germline CDR1 is SGHNT and CDR2 YYREEE (reference sequence). The CDR3 DNA is TGTGCCAGCAGCTTCTGGGACAGGAGGAACACTGAAGCTTTCTTT. Its protein is CASSFWDRRNTEAFF.

This chain joins TRBV27 and TRBJ2-6; 10 nucleotides align to TRBD1. The trim removed 6 bases at V and 0 bases at J, leaving 5 bases unmatched. From germline, CDR1 is MNHEY and CDR2 SMNVEV (reference sequence). This CDR3 has 17 residues. The CDR3 nucleotides read TGTGCCAGCAGATGGACAGGGGGTAGCTCTGGGGCCAACGTCCTGACTTTC. This encodes CASRWTGGSSGANVLTF.